This is a list of T cell receptor beta chains from one sample in a study of technical replicates of blood from several donors. The method was immunoSEQ multiplex PCR; TCRdb's version includes in-frame clones alone and lacks a portion of them. The data hold almost 90,000 clones, with approximately 95% observed a single time. The sequencing input was T cells isolated from PBMCs. The receptors derive from a human donor in good health. The CDR3 runs from the conserved cysteine through the conserved F or W. The D gene is left open where the match is weak. Some rows mark clone size as missing; the rest say once, few, many or name a class of expanded clone.

TRBV19	NA	NA	TRBJ1-2	CASSIPRYGYTF	TGTGCCAGTAGTATCCCCCGCTATGGCTACACCTTC
TRBV11-3	NA	NA	TRBJ1-4	CASSLVAGNEKLFF	TGTGCCAGCAGCTTAGTGGCAGGCAATGAAAAACTGTTTTTT
TRBV25-1	NA	NA	TRBJ1-4	CASSEQGSEKLFF	TGTGCCAGCAGTGAACAGGGGAGTGAAAAACTGTTTTTT
TRBV21-1	NA	once	TRBJ2-1	CASSKIRLGVLDYNEQFF	TGTGCCAGCAGCAAAATTCGTTTAGGTGTCCTAGACTACAATGAGCAGTTCTTC
TRBV2	TRBD2	NA	TRBJ2-1	CASTPLAGSYNEQFF	TGTGCCAGCACTCCTTTAGCGGGGTCCTACAATGAGCAGTTCTTC
TRBV30	TRBD1	NA	TRBJ1-6	CAWSLQGVSYNSPLHF	TGTGCCTGGAGTTTACAGGGGGTGTCCTATAATTCACCCCTCCACTTT
TRBV6-1	TRBD2	NA	TRBJ2-7	CASSRLAGAGEQYF	TGTGCCAGCAGTCGACTAGCGGGAGCTGGCGAGCAGTACTTC
TRBV5-1	NA	NA	TRBJ1-1	CASGGEDDTEAFF	TGCGCCAGCGGGGGGGAGGATGACACTGAAGCTTTCTTT
TRBV10-2	NA	NA	TRBJ2-7	CASSLTEYEQYF	TGCGCCAGCAGCTTGACAGAATACGAGCAGTACTTC
TRBV18	TRBD1	NA	TRBJ2-3	CASSPTGTDSTDTQYF	TGTGCCAGCTCACCTACCGGGACAGATAGCACAGATACGCAGTATTTT
TRBV6-5	NA	NA	TRBJ2-2	CASSFRTIITGELFF	TGTGCCAGCAGTTTTCGGACTATAATTACCGGGGAGCTGTTTTTT
TRBV7-8	NA	NA	TRBJ1-4	CASSITGEKLFF	TGTGCCAGCAGCATCACGGGTGAAAAACTGTTTTTT
TRBV5-1	NA	NA	TRBJ1-5	CASSLGTANQPQHF	TGCGCCAGCAGCTTGGGGACAGCCAATCAGCCCCAGCATTTT
TRBV27	NA	NA	TRBJ1-5	CASSYRVTGPQHF	TGTGCCAGCAGTTACAGGGTAACGGGGCCCCAGCATTTT
TRBV15	NA	NA	TRBJ1-5	CATSRLDQPQHF	TGTGCCACCAGCAGATTAGATCAGCCCCAGCATTTT
TRBV10-3	NA	NA	TRBJ1-1	CAISESPGITEAFF	TGTGCCATCAGTGAATCTCCAGGGATCACTGAAGCTTTCTTT
TRBV9	NA	NA	TRBJ1-1	CASSLAVDTEAFF	TGTGCCAGCAGCTTAGCAGTGGACACTGAAGCTTTCTTT
TRBV6-1	NA	NA	TRBJ1-3	CASRETAGNTIYF	TGTGCCAGCAGAGAGACAGCTGGAAACACCATATATTTT
TRBV9	NA	few	TRBJ1-1	CASSVLQELTEAFF	TGTGCCAGCAGCGTGCTTCAGGAACTCACTGAAGCTTTCTTT
TRBV9	NA	NA	TRBJ2-3	CASSVVGGDDTQYF	TGTGCCAGCAGCGTAGTGGGAGGTGACGATACGCAGTATTTT
TRBV10-3	TRBD2	NA	TRBJ2-6	CATTTSGRAGANVLTF	TGTGCCACGACAACTAGCGGGAGGGCTGGGGCCAACGTCCTGACTTTC
TRBV28	TRBD2	NA	TRBJ2-3	CASSSHLAGDTDTQYF	TGTGCCAGCAGTTCCCATCTAGCGGGGGACACAGATACGCAGTATTTT
TRBV7-2	NA	NA	TRBJ2-2	CASSLDSRNTGELFF	TGTGCCAGCAGCTTAGATTCGAGGAACACCGGGGAGCTGTTTTTT
TRBV21-1	NA	NA	TRBJ2-2	CANNSGMNTGELFF	TGTGCCAACAATAGCGGGATGAACACCGGGGAGCTGTTTTTT
TRBV27	NA	NA	TRBJ2-1	CASKGRNNEQFF	TGTGCCAGCAAGGGGCGGAACAATGAGCAGTTCTTC
TRBV6-4	NA	once	TRBJ2-1	CASSRESSYNEQFF	TGTGCCAGCAGCCGAGAAAGCTCCTACAATGAGCAGTTCTTC
TRBV5-1	NA	NA	TRBJ2-2	CASSLEGKVRDSTGELFF	TGCGCCAGCAGCTTGGAGGGTAAAGTACGGGATTCCACCGGGGAGCTGTTTTTT
TRBV6-5	TRBD2	NA	TRBJ2-5	CASSPSGQETQYF	TGTGCCAGCAGTCCTAGCGGTCAAGAGACCCAGTACTTC
TRBV6-4	NA	NA	TRBJ1-2	CATPVPQGGIYGYTF	TGTGCCACCCCCGTCCCACAGGGCGGAATCTATGGCTACACCTTC
TRBV5-5	TRBD1	NA	TRBJ1-3	CASDQGEYLSGNTIYF	TGTGCCAGCGATCAGGGGGAGTATCTCTCTGGAAACACCATATATTTT
TRBV6-6	TRBD1	NA	TRBJ1-5	CASSPLGQGEHQPQHF	TGTGCCAGCAGTCCTCTAGGACAGGGGGAGCATCAGCCCCAGCATTTT
TRBV4-3	NA	NA	TRBJ2-7	CASSQDQGSYEQYF	TGCGCCAGCAGCCAAGACCAGGGTTCCTACGAGCAGTACTTC
TRBV6-1	TRBD1	NA	TRBJ1-5	CASRPGQGSNQPQHF	TGTGCCAGCAGGCCTGGACAGGGGAGCAATCAGCCCCAGCATTTT
TRBV11-2	TRBD1	NA	TRBJ1-1	CASSLGQGNTEAFF	TGTGCCAGCAGCTTAGGACAGGGAAACACTGAAGCTTTCTTT
TRBV11-2	NA	NA	TRBJ1-1	CASSLGDGQITEAFF	TGTGCCAGCAGCTTAGGTGACGGACAGATCACTGAAGCTTTCTTT
TRBV27	TRBD1	once	TRBJ2-7	CASSLGQGTYEQYF	TGTGCCAGCAGTTTGGGACAGGGGACCTACGAGCAGTACTTC
TRBV11-1	TRBD2	once	TRBJ2-1	CASSLGTSGEQFF	TGTGCCAGCAGCTTGGGGACTAGCGGAGAGCAGTTCTTC
TRBV4-1	NA	NA	TRBJ2-1	CASSQDETPPQGDEQFF	TGCGCCAGCAGCCAAGATGAGACCCCTCCACAGGGCGATGAGCAGTTCTTC
TRBV5-1	NA	NA	TRBJ2-7	CASSLYYEQYF	TGCGCCAGCAGCTTATACTACGAGCAGTACTTC
TRBV5-1	NA	NA	TRBJ2-7	CASSPLQGGEYEQYF	TGCGCCAGCAGCCCCCTCCAGGGTGGAGAGTACGAGCAGTACTTC
TRBV27	TRBD2	once	TRBJ2-3	CASSPFMMWEGATDTQYF	TGTGCCAGCAGTCCCTTCATGATGTGGGAGGGCGCCACAGATACGCAGTATTTT
TRBV25-1	TRBD1	NA	TRBJ1-1	CASSIGTGAFAEAFF	TGTGCCAGCAGCATAGGGACAGGGGCCTTCGCTGAAGCTTTCTTT
TRBV10-3	NA	NA	TRBJ2-7	CASSGQAYEQYF	TGTGCCAGTAGCGGACAGGCCTACGAGCAGTACTTC
TRBV27	NA	NA	TRBJ1-5	CASIGRGGNQPQHF	TGTGCCAGCATTGGGAGGGGTGGCAATCAGCCCCAGCATTTT
TRBV7-3	TRBD2	NA	TRBJ2-5	CASSRTSGSQETQYF	TGTGCCAGCAGCCGGACTAGCGGATCCCAAGAGACCCAGTACTTC
TRBV4-1	TRBD1	NA	TRBJ1-2	CASSQGRGPFSNYGYTF	TGCGCCAGCAGCCAAGGGAGGGGGCCCTTTTCTAACTATGGCTACACCTTC
TRBV7-9	NA	NA	TRBJ1-5	CASSPGQTNQPQHF	TGTGCCAGCAGCCCCGGACAGACCAATCAGCCCCAGCATTTT
TRBV5-1	NA	NA	TRBJ2-3	CASSLVQVENTDTQYF	TGCGCCAGCAGCTTGGTCCAGGTAGAGAACACAGATACGCAGTATTTT
TRBV6-1	NA	NA	TRBJ1-4	CASSEALPGDEKLFF	TGTGCCAGCAGTGAAGCTCTACCGGGGGATGAAAAACTGTTTTTT
TRBV18	TRBD1	few	TRBJ1-1	CASSGRTGGSTEAFF	TGTGCCAGCTCAGGGAGGACAGGGGGAAGCACTGAAGCTTTCTTT
TRBV4-1	NA	NA	TRBJ2-7	CASSQAPGTYEQYF	TGCGCCAGCAGCCAAGCCCCCGGGACCTACGAGCAGTACTTC
TRBV2	NA	NA	TRBJ1-5	CASSDEFQANQPQHF	TGTGCCAGCAGTGATGAGTTTCAGGCCAATCAGCCCCAGCATTTT
TRBV30	NA	once	TRBJ2-1	CAWSTGVVDNEQFF	TGTGCCTGGAGTACGGGGGTAGTCGACAATGAGCAGTTCTTC
TRBV7-9	TRBD2	NA	TRBJ2-7	CASSPLAGERYEQYF	TGTGCCAGCAGCCCGCTAGCGGGAGAGCGATACGAGCAGTACTTC